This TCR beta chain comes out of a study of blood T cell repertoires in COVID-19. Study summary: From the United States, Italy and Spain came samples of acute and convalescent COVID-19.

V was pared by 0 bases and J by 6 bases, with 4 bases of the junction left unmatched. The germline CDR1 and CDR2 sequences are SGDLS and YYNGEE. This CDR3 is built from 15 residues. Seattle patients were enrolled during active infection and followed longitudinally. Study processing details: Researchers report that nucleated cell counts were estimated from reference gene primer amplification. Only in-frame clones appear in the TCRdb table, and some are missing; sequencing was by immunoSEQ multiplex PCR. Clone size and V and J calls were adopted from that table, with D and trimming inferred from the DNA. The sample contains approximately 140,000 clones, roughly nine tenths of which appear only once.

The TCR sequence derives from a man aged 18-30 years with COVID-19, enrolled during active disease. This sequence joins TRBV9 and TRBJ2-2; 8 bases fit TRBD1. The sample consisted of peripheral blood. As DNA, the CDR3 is TGTGCCAGCAGCGTAGTTACAGGGGGGCCCGGGGAGCTGTTTTTT. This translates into CASSVVTGGPGELFF.